This T cell receptor (beta chain) was recovered during a study of cytomegalovirus exposure and HLA in healthy donors (TCRdb year 2017). Regarding the complete study: According to an earlier analysis of 550 to 700 of the donors, 150 million to 200 million T cells yielded roughly 100 million unique TCR beta sequences and roughly 280 Gb of sequence data. An early release covering just under 650 HLA-typed donors comprised about 300 gigabases of sequencing data and tens of millions of unique TCR sequences. Among the roughly 390 genotyped donors, approximately 81% belonged to the genetic ancestry cluster associated with self-reported Caucasian donors. The study aimed to test whether signatures of past pathogen exposure could be identified by cataloging public T cell receptors. The study profiled the T cell repertoires of approximately 700 subjects by immunosequencing and related them to cytomegalovirus serostatus. In addition to the first cohort of roughly 670 subjects, a separate validation cohort of under 150 different subjects was used. High-throughput TCR immunosequencing, statistical association of individual TCRs with disease status, and machine learning were combined to predict cytomegalovirus infection status. A later analysis re-examined previously published TCR beta repertoires from hundreds of donors and added high-resolution HLA genotyping to investigate patterns of TCR occurrence. Rather than drawing on any new phenotypic data, the later analysis identified candidate immune exposures from TCR beta sequences and the way those sequences occurred across donors. In an earlier analysis of roughly 540 of the donors, high-throughput TCR beta sequencing was used to judge whether each TCR beta V gene segment behaved as functional or pseudogenic. Donor age, sex, ethnicity and CMV serostatus were compiled together with the repertoire data. A later genetic analysis took genome-wide SNP genotypes for about 65% of the 666 donors and used that subset as a discovery cohort. All discovery cohort repertoires had been generated on a single sequencing platform. HLA typing covered class I and class II loci at four-digit resolution. The number of typed donors differed by locus: roughly 620-630 for A, B, C, DRB1 and DQB1; about 520 for DQA1; approximately 610 for DPA1; and around 490 for DPB1. Roughly 5 DR-DQ haplotypes were treated as single units for association and clustering because of strong linkage in the cohort. Among roughly 400 genotyped donors of the cohort, an average of roughly 240,000 unique TCR beta nucleotide sequences were sequenced per donor, roughly a sixth of them non-productive. Paper-wide results and their limitations: Because the 87-base-pair reads could not distinguish some IMGT-functional V segments, including TRBV6-2 and TRBV6-3, those segments were excluded. A later genetic analysis reported fewer N-insertions in productive TCRs among donors in an Asian-associated ancestry cluster than the roughly 690-donor mean. A further reported finding was that TCR beta sequences accurately predicted the HLA-A and HLA-B alleles for most subjects in the first cohort. A cluster of highly shared sequence variants was judged likely to be a technical artifact of the sequencing pipeline. The authors suggested that the approach could potentially be extended to other disease states and immunological phenotypes. Because HLA typing was unavailable for some donors at each locus, only the typed subset was used in association tests. At a false discovery rate of 0.05, a later analysis linked around 17,000 TCR beta sequences to specific HLA alleles. Because counts were too low, more than 15 rarely observed V segments, including chromosome 9 orphons, were excluded from the earlier analysis of roughly 580 of the donors. An earlier analysis of 587 of the donors showed that most TCR beta V segments appeared in productive rearrangements either about 87% or about 30% of the time, which broadly matched IMGT annotations. Linkage disequilibrium might explain the correlated functional status among segregating V segments, but an unknown experimental factor could not be ruled out. When HLA alleles, especially DR and DQ, strongly co-occurred, TCR associations were difficult to assign to individual alleles. In a later analysis, the rate of TCR association differed among HLA loci, with DRB1 alleles having the most associated TCRs and HLA-C alleles having the fewest. While some public TCRs were present in many individuals, most TCR sequences turned up only very rarely across donors. In a later analysis, HLA-associated TCR beta chains showed more clonal expansion and lower generation probabilities than non-associated chains that were equally common. The classifier was reported to diagnose cytomegalovirus status with high specificity and sensitivity in both the original cohort and the validation cohort. In the study, approximately 160 TCR beta chains were listed as associated with cytomegalovirus. The only immune exposure information available for the cohort was CMV serostatus. In this cohort, only TCR beta chains were sequenced, and detectable features were limited by the absence of alpha or paired-chain data. Three of the identified cytomegalovirus-associated TCR beta chains were confirmed in vitro to be specific for cytomegalovirus antigens. Sequencing depth was assumed to be roughly uniform across donors in the presence/absence analyses, though that assumption may not hold. Most CMV-associated TCR beta chains appeared to be HLA-restricted in a later analysis, and the HLA associations seemed to be driven largely by CMV exposure. An association between a missense DCLRE1C variant and V-gene and J-gene trimming of TCR beta chains was found in a later genetic analysis and replicated in an independent cohort. According to a later analysis, parvovirus B19, influenza, CMV and Epstein-Barr virus appeared linked to several top co-occurrence clusters.

The germline V gene supplies CDR1 SGHAT and CDR2 FQNNGV. Counted from cysteine to phenylalanine, this CDR3 has 13 amino acids. The sequence is cut down to CDR3 DNA, 39 bases in frame from base 1. V was cut back by 2 bases and J by 5 bases, leaving a gap of 9 bases between them. Receptor amplification or capture employed the immunoSEQ multiplex PCR assay. For the multiplex PCR, a mixture combining 60 forward primers for TCR Vbeta segments and 13 reverse primers for TCR Jbeta segments was used. Amplification of the CDR3 region of rearranged TCR beta genes was performed with a multiplex PCR assay on genomic DNA. The amplified TCR beta libraries were sequenced on the Illumina HiSeq System as 87-base-pair reads. The published analysis was carried out like this. A later analysis tallied some 79 million unique TCR beta chains across the 666 repertoires, and some 10 million of those chains were shared by two or more donors. A nearest-neighbor algorithm error-corrected the raw reads and collapsed the reads into unique sequences, merging closely related sequences to remove PCR and sequencing errors. Alignment of CDR3 sequences to IMGT reference sequences was used to assign V, D and J gene segments. For a sequence to be retained, a match of at least six nucleotides to both a V gene segment and a J gene segment was required. Rearrangements were classified as productive when the CDR3 lacked stop codons and remained in frame with V and J, and all other rearrangements were classified as non-productive. Following IMGT convention, CDR3 was defined as the stretch from the second conserved V-encoded cysteine to the conserved J-encoded phenylalanine. Sequences without an unambiguous match to a single V gene segment were excluded from the earlier analysis of several hundred of the donors. An earlier analysis of over 450 of the donors classified V segments as functional when productive rearrangements were above 56.7% and as segregating when the standard deviation between donors was above 5%. A statistical classification framework was developed to diagnose cytomegalovirus status using the catalog of TCR beta chain sequences. In a later analysis, V and J genes were assigned by comparing TCR nucleotide sequences against IMGT/GENE-DB human TR gene sequences. A later analysis assigned CDR3 sequences and most-parsimonious VDJ recombination scenarios with the TCRdist pipeline. In a later analysis, each TCR beta chain was defined by its CDR3 amino acid sequence together with its V-gene family, and reads without a unique V-gene family were excluded. In a later analysis, 500 to 650 highly shared, low-generation-probability nucleotide sequences were removed to address suspected cross-contamination and a sequencing artifact. In a later analysis, a clonal expansion index was calculated for each public chain from normalized within-repertoire ranks of inferred template counts. In a later analysis, generation probabilities were computed with a VDJ recombination model fitted to out-of-frame rearrangements, and the resulting probabilities were checked against IGoR. In a later analysis, TCR-TCR, TCR-HLA and TCR-CMV co-occurrence was scored with hypergeometric tests, and a repertoire-size bias correction was applied to TCR pairs. In a later analysis, false discovery rates were estimated by permuting HLA or CMV assignments 20 times. In a later analysis, co-occurring TCRs were grouped using DBSCAN, with TCRdist sequence similarity added in when clustering inside HLA-allele-positive subsets. Repertoires with fewer than 30,000 or more than 120,000 public chains were left out of co-occurrence clustering, as were five repertoires with anomalous nucleotide sharing. TCRdb retrieved this table from immuneACCESS and kept in-frame rearrangements only. Not all clones are present; in checked studies, unresolved V genes account for under half, and no reason is known for the remainder. V, J and clone size are those of that table, while D and trimming were read from the DNA. This sample lists roughly 120,000 clones; more than 70% were detected once. The biggest ten clones account for around 15% of the sample.

Worth noting for this clone: It has no known antigen specificity. The record has no base qualities; no much larger clone is one base away.

The cohort comprised more than 550 healthy bone marrow donors. Cohort members were all nominally healthy when sampled, although unrecorded immune exposures were likely present. The donor was CMV seropositive and was included in the group of 270 or so seropositive cohort members. Every donor gave a peripheral blood sample, and the peripheral blood mononuclear cells from that sample were used for TCR beta sequencing. Genomic DNA extraction from the blood cell samples was performed with the Qiagen DNeasy Blood Extraction Kit. This clonotype was sampled from a man aged 45 to 65 in good health and CMV-seropositive. The sample consisted of PBMCs. The chain is assembled from TRBV11-2 and TRBJ2-5, and possibly TRBD1, on 6 matching bases. The nucleotide sequence is given as TGTGCCAGCAGCTTACCAGGGGTGGAGACCCAGTACTTC. Its protein is CASSLPGVETQYF.